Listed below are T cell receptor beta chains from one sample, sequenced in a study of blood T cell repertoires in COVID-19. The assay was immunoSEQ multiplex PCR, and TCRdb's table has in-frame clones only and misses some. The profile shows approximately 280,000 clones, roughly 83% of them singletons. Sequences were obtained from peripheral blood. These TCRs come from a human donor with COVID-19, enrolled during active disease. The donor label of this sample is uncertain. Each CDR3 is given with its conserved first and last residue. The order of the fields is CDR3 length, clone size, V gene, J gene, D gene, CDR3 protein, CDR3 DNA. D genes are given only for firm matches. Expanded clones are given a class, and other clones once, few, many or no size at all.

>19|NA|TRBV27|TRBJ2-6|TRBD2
CASSPRTSGLTSGANVLTF
TGTGCCAGCAGTCCTCGGACTAGCGGGCTTACCTCTGGGGCCAACGTCCTGACTTTC
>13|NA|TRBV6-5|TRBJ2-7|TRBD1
CASSPQGSHEQYF
TGTGCCAGCAGCCCACAGGGGTCCCACGAGCAGTACTTC
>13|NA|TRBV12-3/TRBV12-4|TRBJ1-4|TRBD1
CASTVTGGEKLFF
TGTGCCAGCACTGTGACAGGGGGCGAAAAACTGTTTTTT
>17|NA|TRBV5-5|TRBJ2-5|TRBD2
CASSGGLAGSYQETQYF
TGTGCCAGCAGCGGGGGACTAGCGGGATCGTACCAAGAGACCCAGTACTTC
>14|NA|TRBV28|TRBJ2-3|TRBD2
CASSPGTSVRKQYF
TGTGCCAGCAGCCCTGGGACTAGCGTACGAAAGCAGTATTTT
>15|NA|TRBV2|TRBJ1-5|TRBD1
CASSSMGQGNQPQHF
TGTGCCAGCAGTTCCATGGGACAGGGCAATCAGCCCCAGCATTTT
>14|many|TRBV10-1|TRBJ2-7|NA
CASSESGDTYEQYF
TGCGCCAGCAGTGAGTCCGGGGACACCTACGAGCAGTACTTC
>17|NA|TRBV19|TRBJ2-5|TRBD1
CASSQWGQGGNQETQYF
TGTGCCAGTAGCCAGTGGGGACAGGGGGGAAACCAAGAGACCCAGTACTTC
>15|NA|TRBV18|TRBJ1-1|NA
CASSPQGIPNTEAFF
TGTGCCAGCTCACCACAGGGGATTCCGAACACTGAAGCTTTCTTT
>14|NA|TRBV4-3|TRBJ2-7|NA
CASSQDRRAYEQYF
TGCGCCAGCAGCCAAGATCGCAGGGCTTACGAGCAGTACTTC
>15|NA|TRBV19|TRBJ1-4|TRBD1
CASSIVSGGTEKLFF
TGTGCCAGTAGTATAGTCTCAGGGGGCACTGAAAAACTGTTTTTT
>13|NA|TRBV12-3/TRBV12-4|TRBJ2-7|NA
CASSFVTKDEQYF
TGTGCCAGCAGTTTCGTGACTAAAGACGAGCAGTACTTC
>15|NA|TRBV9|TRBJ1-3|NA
CASSIGTYSGNTIYF
TGTGCCAGCAGCATCGGGACATACTCTGGAAACACCATATATTTT
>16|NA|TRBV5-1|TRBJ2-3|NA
CASSLVAGGGTDTQYF
TGCGCCAGCAGCTTGGTGGCCGGGGGTGGCACAGATACGCAGTATTTT
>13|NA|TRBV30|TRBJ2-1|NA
CAWSVPPGDEQFF
TGTGCCTGGAGTGTCCCGCCAGGCGATGAGCAGTTCTTC
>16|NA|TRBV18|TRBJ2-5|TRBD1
CASSPMGTGRQETQYF
TGTGCCAGCTCACCGATGGGGACAGGGAGACAAGAGACCCAGTACTTC
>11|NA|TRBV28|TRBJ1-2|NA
CALGGNYGYTF
TGTGCGTTGGGCGGGAACTATGGCTACACCTTC
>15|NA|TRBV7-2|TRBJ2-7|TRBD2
CASSFSSGSRYEQYF
TGTGCCAGCAGCTTCTCTAGCGGGAGTCGGTACGAGCAGTACTTC
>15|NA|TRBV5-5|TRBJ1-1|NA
CASSLAAGGDTEAFF
TGTGCCAGCAGCTTGGCAGCAGGAGGTGACACTGAAGCTTTCTTT
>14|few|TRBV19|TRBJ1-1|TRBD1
CASSVGTANTEAFF
TGTGCCAGTAGCGTCGGGACAGCAAACACTGAAGCTTTCTTT
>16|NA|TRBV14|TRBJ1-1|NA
CASSVLSGGVNTEAFF
TGTGCCAGCAGCGTCCTAAGCGGGGGCGTGAACACTGAAGCTTTCTTT
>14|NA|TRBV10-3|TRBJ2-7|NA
CAISIGQNSYEQYF
TGTGCCATCAGTATTGGACAGAACTCCTACGAGCAGTACTTC
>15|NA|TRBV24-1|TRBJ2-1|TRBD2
CATSARTSGRGEQFF
TGTGCCACCAGTGCTCGGACTAGCGGTCGGGGTGAGCAGTTCTTC
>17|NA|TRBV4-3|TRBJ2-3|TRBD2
CASSQGFTSGFTDTQYF
TGCGCCAGCAGCCAAGGGTTTACTAGCGGGTTCACAGATACGCAGTATTTT
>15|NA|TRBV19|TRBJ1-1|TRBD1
CASSIVEGAGTEAFF
TGTGCCAGTAGTATAGTTGAGGGGGCCGGCACTGAAGCTTTCTTT
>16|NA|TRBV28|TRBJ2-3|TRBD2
CASSPTEGGWWDTQYF
TGTGCCAGCAGTCCAACAGAGGGAGGGTGGTGGGATACGCAGTATTTT
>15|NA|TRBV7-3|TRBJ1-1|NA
CASSRLGGVNTEAFF
TGTGCCAGCAGCCGGTTAGGGGGTGTGAACACTGAAGCTTTCTTT
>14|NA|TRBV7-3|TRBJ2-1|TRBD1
CASSSDRGHNEQFF
TGTGCCAGCAGCTCGGACAGGGGCCACAATGAGCAGTTCTTC
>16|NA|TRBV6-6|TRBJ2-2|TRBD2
CASSPRTSGYTGELFF
TGTGCCAGCAGCCCCCGGACTAGCGGCTACACCGGGGAGCTGTTTTTT
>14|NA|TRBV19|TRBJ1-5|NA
CASSHDRAHQPQHF
TGTGCCAGTTCCCACGACAGAGCTCATCAGCCCCAGCATTTT
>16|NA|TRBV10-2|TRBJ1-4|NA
CASSESFGATNEKLFF
TGCGCCAGCAGTGAGTCTTTTGGAGCAACTAATGAAAAACTGTTTTTT
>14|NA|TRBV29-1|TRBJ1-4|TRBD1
CSVETGQGAEKLFF
TGCAGCGTTGAGACGGGACAGGGGGCTGAAAAACTGTTTTTT
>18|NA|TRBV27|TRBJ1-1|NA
CASSLLQQTGTRNTEAFF
TGTGCCAGCAGTTTACTACAACAAACCGGGACACGGAACACTGAAGCTTTCTTT
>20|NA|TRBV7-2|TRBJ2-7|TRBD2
CASSLAPSGTSGRPLYEQYF
TGTGCCAGCAGCTTAGCCCCCTCCGGGACTAGCGGGAGGCCTCTCTACGAGCAGTACTTC
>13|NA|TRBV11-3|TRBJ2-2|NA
CASSPGPRRELFF
TGTGCCAGCAGCCCGGGTCCCCGCCGGGAGCTGTTTTTT
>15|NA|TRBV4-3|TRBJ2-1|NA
CASSQESPTYNEQFF
TGCGCCAGCAGCCAAGAAAGCCCTACCTACAATGAGCAGTTCTTC
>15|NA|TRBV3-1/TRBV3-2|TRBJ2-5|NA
CASSQNGGLGETQYF
TGTGCCAGCAGCCAAAATGGAGGCCTCGGGGAGACCCAGTACTTC
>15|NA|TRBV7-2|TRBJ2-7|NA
CASSLGVGAGREQYF
TGTGCCAGCAGCTTAGGAGTTGGGGCAGGGCGCGAGCAGTACTTC
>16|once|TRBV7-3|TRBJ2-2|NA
CASSFLGGINTGELFF
TGTGCCAGCAGCTTTTTAGGCGGAATAAACACCGGGGAGCTGTTTTTT
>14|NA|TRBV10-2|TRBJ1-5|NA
CASSPSGGNQPQHF
TGCGCCAGCAGTCCTTCGGGGGGCAATCAGCCCCAGCATTTT
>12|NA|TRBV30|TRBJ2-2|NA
CAWTGNTGELFF
TGTGCCTGGACGGGAAACACCGGGGAGCTGTTTTTT
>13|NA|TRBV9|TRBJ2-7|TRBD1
CASSRDREYEQYF
TGTGCCTCAAGCCGGGACAGGGAGTACGAGCAGTACTTC
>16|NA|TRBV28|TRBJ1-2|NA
CASSLLAVGLGKGYTF
TGTGCCAGCAGTTTATTGGCGGTCGGTCTAGGAAAAGGCTACACCTTC
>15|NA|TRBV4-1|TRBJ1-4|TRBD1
CASSQPQGGSEKLFF
TGCGCCAGCAGCCAACCCCAGGGGGGTAGCGAAAAACTGTTTTTT
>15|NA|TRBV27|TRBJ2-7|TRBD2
CASSFVAGSSYEQYF
TGTGCCAGCAGTTTTGTAGCGGGATCCTCCTACGAGCAGTACTTC
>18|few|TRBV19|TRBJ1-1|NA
CASSITGISGAMNTEAFF
TGTGCCAGTAGTATCACGGGAATTTCAGGGGCCATGAACACTGAAGCTTTCTTT
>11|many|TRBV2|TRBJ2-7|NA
CASRSIYEQYF
TGTGCCAGCAGAAGCATCTACGAGCAGTACTTC
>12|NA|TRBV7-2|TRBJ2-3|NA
CASSLSESTQYF
TGTGCCAGCAGCCTGAGCGAGTCAACGCAGTATTTT
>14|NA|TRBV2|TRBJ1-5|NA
CASSLQSSNQPQHF
TGTGCCAGCAGCCTACAGAGTAGCAATCAGCCCCAGCATTTT
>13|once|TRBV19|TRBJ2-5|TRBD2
CASSTSGGETQYF
TGTGCCAGTAGTACCTCGGGGGGGGAGACCCAGTACTTC
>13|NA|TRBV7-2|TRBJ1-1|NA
CASSLARGNGAFF
TGTGCCAGCAGCTTAGCGCGTGGTAACGGGGCTTTCTTT
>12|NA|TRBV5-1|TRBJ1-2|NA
CASSAANYGYTF
TGCGCCAGCAGTGCGGCTAACTATGGCTACACCTTC
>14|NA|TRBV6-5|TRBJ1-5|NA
CASSFDRSNQPQHF
TGTGCCAGCAGTTTTGACAGAAGCAATCAGCCCCAGCATTTT
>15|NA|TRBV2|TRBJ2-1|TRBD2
CASSETSGRDNEQFF
TGTGCCAGCAGTGAGACTAGCGGGAGGGACAATGAGCAGTTCTTC
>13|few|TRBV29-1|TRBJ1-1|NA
CSALHPRDTEAFF
TGCAGCGCACTTCACCCCCGGGACACTGAAGCTTTCTTT